Below, 26 T cell receptor beta chains from the same sample are listed, as sequenced in a study of neurological immune-mediated disorders. From the 5' RACE reads, TCRdb called clonotypes with MiXCR, one entry per CDR3 protein. The table lists 65,000 to 85,000 distinct CDR3 sequences, 5% to 6% of them singletons. Time point here: longitudinal time-point 2. Sequenced input: PBMCs. The receptors were gathered from a woman aged 55-70 years with multiple sclerosis.

This clonotype has only a few counts. The J gene is TRBJ1-1, the V gene TRBV12-3 or TRBV12-4, with no clear D. V was cut by 7 bases and J by 1 base, with 16 bases left in between. CDR3 size: 15 residues. CDR3 region: CASTLSITSNTEAFF. CDR3 nucleotides: TGTGCCAGCACCTTAAGTATAACGTCGAACACTGAAGCTTTCTTT.

This clonotype was observed many times. The rearrangement joins TRBV20-1 to TRBJ2-1, with 9 nucleotides matching TRBD2. The CDR3 runs to 16 residues. Germline CDR1 reads DFQATT; CDR2 reads SNEGSKA (reference sequence). Unmatched junction bases numbered 4, after V lost 0 bases and J lost 1 base. CDR3 DNA: TGCAGTGCTAGAGATCCTAGCGGGGATTCCTACAATGAGCAGTTCTTC. Amino acids: CSARDPSGDSYNEQFF.

This clonotype was recorded at least ten times. The chain joins TRBV20-1 to TRBJ1-1; D is undetermined. The V and J ends lost 3 bases and 4 bases respectively, with 6 bases between them. This CDR3 has 11 residues. CDR1 and CDR2 (germline): DFQATT, SNEGSKA (reference sequence). The CDR3 here is CSASPRTEAFF. DNA of the CDR3: TGCAGTGCTAGTCCACGCACTGAAGCTTTCTTT.

This clonotype was recorded many times. The CDR3 protein is CATSRVWTQNTEAFF. In DNA form, the CDR3 reads TGTGCCACCAGCAGAGTTTGGACACAAAACACTGAAGCTTTCTTT. The gene calls are TRBV15 and TRBJ1-1, with D possibly being TRBD1 (5 bases). V lost 1 base, J lost 2 bases, and 11 bases lay in between. The CDR3 runs to 15 residues. Looked up from germline, CDR1 is LNHNV and CDR2 is YYDKDF (reference sequence).

This clonotype is medium-sized within its sample. V gene TRBV5-1 combines with J gene TRBJ2-5, with 8 bases fitting TRBD1. In germline, CDR1 is SGHRS, CDR2 YFSETQ. The length of the CDR3 is 15 residues. J gave up 1 base and V 4 bases, and 6 bases lay outside the gene matches. CDR3 sequence (DNA): TGCGCCAGCAGCCGCTCCGGACAGGGCCAAGAGACCCAGTACTTC. Its translation: CASSRSGQGQETQYF. Looking up the rest from reference TRBV5-1 and TRBJ2-5 gives the full variable domain: KAGVTQTPRYLIKTRGQQVTLSCSPISGHRSVSWYQQTPGQGLQFLFEYFSETQRNKGNFPGRFSGRQFSNSRSEMNVSTLELGDSALYLCASSRSGQGQETQYFGPGTRLLVL.

Many counts were recorded for this clonotype. The chain combines TRBV5-1 with TRBJ1-2; 9 bases agree with TRBD1. V dropped 6 bases and J dropped 4; count of bases not matched to a gene: 7. Germline CDR1 is SGHRS and CDR2 is YFSETQ. The CDR3 contains 14 residues. This CDR3 reads CASTTGGIGYGYTF. As DNA, the CDR3 is TGCGCCAGCACCACAGGGGGCATAGGCTATGGCTACACCTTC.

This clonotype occurred many times. The chain carries TRBV5-1 and TRBJ2-2; D is possibly TRBD2 (5 bases). The CDR3 is 13 amino acids. With 2 bases removed from V and 5 bases from J, the gap between germline ends came to 7 bases. CDR1 and CDR2 from the germline V gene are SGHRS and YFSETQ. The CDR3 region has the DNA TGCGCCAGCAGCTTCCGCGGGACCGGGGAGCTGTTTTTT. Translating it yields CASSFRGTGELFF.

This clonotype was observed a few times. This chain uses TRBV10-3 with TRBJ1-1; 7 positions match TRBD1. Germline trimming cut 6 bases from V and 0 bases from J; bases unmatched to any gene: 1. The CDR3 sequence is 13 residues long. In germline, CDR1 is ENHRY, CDR2 SYGVKD. CDR3 sequence: CAIRQGMNTEAFF. The CDR3 DNA is TGTGCCATCAGACAGGGGATGAACACTGAAGCTTTCTTT.

This clonotype was seen many times. The J gene is TRBJ1-1, the V gene TRBV5-1; D is uncertain. This CDR3 contains 13 residues. V lost 4 bases and J lost 2, with 9 bases in between. Germline-derived CDR1 and CDR2 are SGHRS and YFSETQ. DNA of the CDR3: TGCGCCAGCAGCCTCACTTTTAACACTGAAGCTTTCTTT. Translating gives CASSLTFNTEAFF. The full variable domain, its missing parts supplied by reference TRBV5-1 and TRBJ1-1, is KAGVTQTPRYLIKTRGQQVTLSCSPISGHRSVSWYQQTPGQGLQFLFEYFSETQRNKGNFPGRFSGRQFSNSRSEMNVSTLELGDSALYLCASSLTFNTEAFFGQGTRLTVV.

This clonotype was recorded at least ten times. J is TRBJ2-7 and V is TRBV3-1; no clear D. Germline V gene sequence: CDR1 LGHDT, CDR2 YNNKEL (reference sequence). V lost 1 base and J 6 bases, leaving 4 bases between the germline ends. The CDR3 sequence is 11 residues long. The CDR3 protein is CASSQVGEQYF. CDR3 sequence (DNA): TGTGCCAGCAGCCAAGTAGGCGAGCAGTACTTC.

This clonotype has at least ten counts. The CDR3 region has the DNA TGCAGCGTTGAAGATCCCGGTTTTGGCGAGACCCAGTACTTC. Encoded protein: CSVEDPGFGETQYF. V is TRBV29-1 and J is TRBJ2-5; D is ambiguous. The length of the CDR3 is 14 residues. V lost 0 bases and J lost 5, with 13 bases in between. CDR1 and CDR2 from the germline V gene are SQVTM and ANQGSEA.

This clonotype was recorded at least ten times. The V gene is TRBV20-1, the J gene TRBJ2-5, with 7 bases fitting TRBD1. CDR3 length equals 15 residues. The trim removed 1 base at V and 3 bases at J, leaving 8 bases unmatched. Germline V CDR1 and CDR2: DFQATT, SNEGSKA (reference sequence). CDR3: CSARGDSDWEETQYF. The CDR3 bases are TGCAGTGCTAGAGGGGACAGCGATTGGGAAGAGACCCAGTACTTC.

This clonotype was found many times. The V gene is TRBV20-1, the J gene TRBJ2-5, with D tentatively TRBD2 (5 bases). CDR1 is DFQATT and CDR2 is SNEGSKA in the germline V gene (reference sequence). V gave up 1 base and J gave up 7 bases, with 19 bases separating them. CDR3 length: 15 amino acids. The CDR3 DNA is TGCAGTGCTAGAGCTGCAAGGAGGACCCTGGGGACCCAGTACTTC. Its protein is CSARAARRTLGTQYF.

This clonotype was picked up many times. This chain joins TRBV10-2 and TRBJ1-2; possible D gene TRBD1, 6 bases. The CDR3 is made up of 15 amino acids. V lost 7 bases, J lost 4 bases, and 19 bases lay in between. Germline CDR1 reads WSHSY; CDR2 reads SAAADI. The CDR3 is CASNDPGHLFYGYTF. The DNA of the CDR3 is TGCGCCAGCAACGACCCGGGACACCTGTTCTATGGCTACACCTTC.

This clonotype was counted many times. This sequence joins TRBV6-5 and TRBJ1-6; D is possibly TRBD1 (5 bases). The CDR3 loop spans 14 amino acids. CDR1 MNHEY and CDR2 SVGAGI come from the germline V gene. The V gene lost 10 bases and the J gene lost 10 bases, with 20 bases spanning the gap. For the CDR3, the DNA is TGTGCCATCCAGCGGAGGCAGGGAGGCTCACCCCTCCACTTT. Translation gives CAIQRRQGGSPLHF.

This clonotype was seen many times. The chain couples TRBV3-1 to TRBJ2-1; D not resolved. CDR1 is LGHDT and CDR2 is YNNKEL in the germline V gene (reference sequence). This CDR3 spans 15 amino acids. V gave up 5 bases and J gave up 0 bases, with 11 bases separating them. CDR3 loop: CASSGPILSYNEQFF. In DNA form, the CDR3 reads TGTGCCAGCAGCGGACCGATACTCTCCTACAATGAGCAGTTCTTC.

This clonotype has a count of ten or more. This chain connects TRBV20-1 to TRBJ2-5, with 9 bases matching TRBD2. Germline lookup yields CDR1 DFQATT and CDR2 SNEGSKA (reference sequence). The ends lost 7 bases at V and 5 bases at J; junction bases unmatched: 17. This CDR3 has 16 amino acids. CDR3 in DNA: TGCAGTGTCAACTCAGGGAGCGGGGGGTCTCGGGAGACCCAGTACTTC. It yields the protein CSVNSGSGGSRETQYF.

The sample holds many counts of this clonotype. V is TRBV20-1 and J is TRBJ1-1, with 10 bases matching TRBD1. CDR3 length: 15 amino acids. Germline V CDR1 and CDR2: DFQATT, SNEGSKA (reference sequence). J gave up 7 bases and V 3 bases, and 11 bases lay outside the gene matches. The chain's CDR3 is CSASVRDRGNDEAFF. The CDR3 DNA reads TGCAGTGCTAGTGTACGGGACAGGGGAAATGATGAAGCTTTCTTT.

This clonotype has a count of ten or more. This chain uses TRBV20-1 with TRBJ1-1; unclear D gene. This CDR3 contains 14 residues. Germline V gives CDR1 DFQATT, CDR2 SNEGSKA (reference sequence). V lost 3 bases and J lost 5, with 16 bases in between. CDR3: CSASFSLVGTEAFF. The CDR3 bases are TGCAGTGCTAGTTTTTCTCTGGTGGGGACTGAAGCTTTCTTT.

At least ten counts were recorded for this clonotype. The rearrangement joins TRBV5-1 to TRBJ2-1; D not resolved. Trimming stripped 1 base from V and 8 bases from J, with 16 bases between. In germline, CDR1 is SGHRS, CDR2 YFSETQ. The CDR3 consists of 15 residues. The CDR3 DNA follows: TGCGCCAGCAGCTTGTTGAGTGGAAGGGTCTATGAGCAGTTCTTC. This sequence encodes CASSLLSGRVYEQFF.

The chain couples TRBV27 to TRBJ1-2, with D unresolved. Germline CDR1 and CDR2: MNHEY and SMNVEV (reference sequence). V lost 1 base and J lost 3, with 9 bases in between. The CDR3 runs 14 residues. The CDR3, as DNA: TGTGCCAGCAGTTTATGGGCAGTGGACTATGGCTACACCTTC. It encodes CASSLWAVDYGYTF.

This clonotype was seen at least ten times. The chain links TRBV12-3 or TRBV12-4 to TRBJ2-7; 12 nucleotides agree with TRBD1. The J segment lost 0 bases and the V segment lost 4 bases, leaving 4 bases of the junction unmatched. The CDR3 consists of 16 residues. The CDR3: CASSSGQGASSYEQYF. CDR3 DNA sequence: TGTGCCAGCAGTTCGGGACAGGGGGCAAGCTCCTACGAGCAGTACTTC.

This clonotype came up many times. The chain is built from TRBV28 and TRBJ2-7, with 8 bases lining up with TRBD1. The germline gives CDR1 MDHEN, CDR2 SYDVKM. J was trimmed by 7 bases and V by 3 bases; bases with no gene match: 17. This CDR3 is 17 amino acids long. The CDR3, as DNA: TGTGCCAGCAGTTTGCTCCGTTCGACAGGGGTATCGAGAGAGCAGTACTTC. Translated: CASSLLRSTGVSREQYF.

This clonotype was detected ten times or more. This chain uses TRBV27 with TRBJ2-6; TRBD1 or TRBD2 may be the D gene (5 bases each). The CDR3 runs to 18 residues. Trimming pared 0 bases from V and 0 bases from J, leaving 12 bases between. Germline values: CDR1 MNHEY, CDR2 SMNVEV (reference sequence). This CDR3 reads CASSLSRLGGSGANVLTF. The CDR3, as DNA: TGTGCCAGCAGTTTATCCCGACTTGGGGGCTCTGGGGCCAACGTCCTGACTTTC. Full variable domain (remainder filled in from reference TRBV27 and TRBJ2-6): EAQVTQNPRYLITVTGKKLTVTCSQNMNHEYMSWYRQDPGLGLRQIYYSMNVEVTDKGDVPEGYKVSRKEKRNFPLILESPSPNQTSLYFCASSLSRLGGSGANVLTFGAGSRLTVL.

This clonotype was seen many times. CDR3 loop: CASSVVSGGGEQYF. CDR3 bases: TGTGCCAGCAGCGTAGTTTCAGGCGGTGGGGAGCAGTACTTC. V gene TRBV9 combines with J gene TRBJ2-7; D uncertain. Trimming took 0 bases from V and 7 from J, leaving 14 bases between them. The CDR3 length is 14 residues. Germline V gene sequence: CDR1 SGDLS, CDR2 YYNGEE. Based on the CDR3 plus reference TRBV9 and TRBJ2-7, the full variable domain is DSGVTQTPKHLITATGQRVTLRCSPRSGDLSVYWYQQSLDQGLQFLIQYYNGEERAKGNILERFSAQQFPDLHSELNLSSLELGDSALYFCASSVVSGGGEQYFGPGTRLTVT.

This clonotype was recorded at least ten times. The CDR3 region is CSVDRLNTEAFF. CDR3 nucleotides: TGCAGCGTTGATCGGTTGAACACTGAAGCTTTCTTT. This chain uses TRBV29-1 with TRBJ1-1, with D unclear. In germline, CDR1 is SQVTM, CDR2 ANQGSEA. The V end lost 3 bases, the J end lost 0 bases, and 5 bases lay between the germline ends. The CDR3 has 12 residues. Filled out from reference TRBV29-1 and TRBJ1-1, the complete variable domain reads SAVISQKPSRDICQRGTSLTIQCQVDSQVTMMFWYRQQPGQSLTLIATANQGSEATYESGFVIDKFPISRPNLTFSTLTVSNMSPEDSSIYLCSVDRLNTEAFFGQGTRLTVV.